Included here is one T cell receptor beta chain sequence, with context. No antigen is known for it. Base qualities are not recorded, but no much larger clone differs from it by a single base. The data were obtained in a study of blood T cell repertoires in COVID-19 (dated by TCRdb to 2020 to 2021). About the investigation overall: Samples from collaborators originated in the United States, Italy and Spain and spanned both the acute and convalescent phases of COVID-19. HLA class I and class II types, where available, came from metadata supplied by the sample provider rather than from assay-based typing. Deeply sampled blood TCRbeta repertoires from subjects exposed to, actively infected with, or recovered from COVID-19 were included in the dataset. Samples came from the ongoing ImmuneRACE study (first 160 participants) plus 1,254 subjects from 6 global collaborators. The material from the prospective study consisted of cDNA or gDNA derived from T cells, B-cell-depleted T cells, or PBMCs. The sample metadata nearly always contained a de-identified subject ID, COVID-19 status, age in years and sex. The repertoires were made available in a free public database intended to serve as a resource for research on the immune response to SARS-CoV-2.

The immunoSEQ Assay, a bias-controlled multiplex PCR, was used to amplify TCRbeta CDR3 regions from genomic DNA. From the authors' description of their analysis: The number of nucleated cells in each sample was estimated from the amplification of reference gene primers within the assay. Sequence reads were collapsed and filtered to measure the absolute abundance of every unique TCRbeta CDR3 rearrangement. For each sample, productive Simpson clonality was calculated as the square root of Simpson's diversity index across productive rearrangements. TCRdb's version of the immuneACCESS table is confined to in-frame rearrangements and falls short of the full clone set. An unresolved V gene accounts for under half of the shortfall where checked; the remainder is of unknown origin. The V and J calls and the clone size are those of that table, but D and trimming were determined from the DNA. This sample comprises roughly 200,000 clones, about 82% of them detected only once. 5.6% of the sample comes from the top ten.

Enrolling through a virtual design, the prospective study's participants ranged in age from roughly 18 to 100 years and lived across more than 20 United States geographic areas. To assign participants to cohorts, the prospective study relied on clinical history that participants themselves reported in a screening survey and a study questionnaire. Mobile phlebotomists in the prospective study collected whole blood, serum and a nasopharyngeal or oropharyngeal swab from every participant. Participants in the prospective study had the option to provide additional blood draws and questionnaires over a 2-month period. Blood samples from the prospective study were shipped frozen or at room temperature prior to DNA extraction. Looking up the germline V gene yields CDR1 MDHEN and CDR2 SYDVKM. From V the trimming removes 4 bases and from J it removes 5 bases, while the gene matches leave 8 bases of the junction unaccounted for. The CDR3 spans 15 residues, from the cysteine through the phenylalanine. Just the 45-base CDR3 DNA is kept, in frame starting at base 1.

Paper-wide results and their limitations: How much clinical and demographic metadata was included differed by source and by participant, and the metadata was provided uncurated.

The source is a man aged 40-50 years with acute COVID-19. The sample comprised PBMCs or T cells enriched from blood (not recorded which). Recombination linked TRBV28 to TRBJ1-5; TRBD1 matches 7 bases in the middle. The bases are TGTGCCAGCAGTTCAAAAGGGGGCCGAGATCAGCCCCAGCATTTT. This yields the protein CASSSKGGRDQPQHF.